These T cell receptor beta chains were read from a single sample in a study of blood T cell repertoires in COVID-19. The data were produced by immunoSEQ multiplex PCR, yet TCRdb's version contains in-frame clones alone and is incomplete. The table lists hundreds of thousands of clones, 85% to 90% of them singletons. Sequenced material: PBMCs or T cells enriched from blood (not recorded which). The receptors were sampled from a woman aged 18-29 years who had recovered from COVID-19. Each CDR3 is given with its conserved first and last residue. Fields, in order: J gene, clone size, V gene, D gene, CDR3 DNA, CDR3 protein. The D gene is left open where the match is weak. Only some rows state a clone size, as once, few, many or a class for expanded clones.

TRBJ1-4 few TRBV6-1 TRBD1 TGTGCCAGCAGTGAAGTCCCCGGGACAGCCATCGAAAAACTGTTTTTT CASSEVPGTAIEKLFF
TRBJ2-7 NA TRBV30 NA TGTGCCTGGAACCCCGGGACTGCCGACAAGCAGTACTTC CAWNPGTADKQYF
TRBJ2-1 NA TRBV19 NA TGTGCCAGTAGGAGACCGGGACTGTACAATGAGCAGTTCTTC CASRRPGLYNEQFF
TRBJ2-7 NA TRBV11-1 NA TGTGCCAGCAGCCTTAGCGGCTCCTCCTACGAGCAGTACTTC CASSLSGSSYEQYF
TRBJ1-1 NA TRBV11-3 NA TGTGCCAGCAGCTTAGGGTCAGGGGACGACACTGAAGCTTTCTTT CASSLGSGDDTEAFF
TRBJ2-7 NA TRBV19 TRBD1 TGTGCCAGTAGACCTACCGGGACAGGACCCTACGAGCAGTACTTC CASRPTGTGPYEQYF
TRBJ2-5 few TRBV4-1 TRBD1 TGCGCCAGCAGCCAAGAGCAGGGGGTCTACCAAGAGACCCAGTACTTC CASSQEQGVYQETQYF
TRBJ1-6 NA TRBV5-1 TRBD1 TGCGCCAGCAGCGACGGACAGGGCGGTAATTCACCCCTCCACTTT CASSDGQGGNSPLHF
TRBJ2-2 NA TRBV11-2 TRBD1 TGTGCCAGCAGCTTTTCCGGGACAGGGTCCGGGGAGCTGTTTTTT CASSFSGTGSGELFF
TRBJ1-4 NA TRBV28 TRBD1 TGTGCCAGCAGTCCGACAGGGGGTAATGAAAAACTGTTTTTT CASSPTGGNEKLFF
TRBJ2-5 NA TRBV28 TRBD1 TGTGCCAGCCTAGCCCCGGGGGTCGATACCGGGACAGGGGCCGGGTTGGCCCAGTACTTC CASLAPGVDTGTGAGLAQYF
TRBJ2-3 NA TRBV7-8 NA TGTGCCAGCAGCTTAGATAATCCCGGGGTCGACCTAGATACGCAGTATTTT CASSLDNPGVDLDTQYF
TRBJ2-1 NA TRBV27 TRBD1 TGTGCCAGCGTCGACAGGGCACCCTACAATGAGCAGTTCTTC CASVDRAPYNEQFF
TRBJ1-6 NA TRBV5-6 NA TGTGCCAGCAGCTTGAGGTCTCACGGGGGGAATTCACCCCTCCACTTT CASSLRSHGGNSPLHF
TRBJ1-1 NA TRBV5-1 NA TGCGCCAGCAGCTTGTTAGACAGCGTTAACACTGAAGCTTTCTTT CASSLLDSVNTEAFF
TRBJ2-1 NA TRBV19 TRBD2 TGTGCCAGTAGTATCCCCGGGGGGGCGAACTACAATGAGCAGTTCTTC CASSIPGGANYNEQFF
TRBJ1-2 NA TRBV5-4 TRBD1 TGTGCCAGCAGCTTAGCAGGGGGGTATGGCTACACCTTC CASSLAGGYGYTF
TRBJ1-5 NA TRBV2 NA TGTGCCAGCGAAATACAGGATAGCAATCAGCCCCAGCATTTT CASEIQDSNQPQHF
TRBJ1-6 NA TRBV7-8 NA TGTGCCAGCAGCTTATCCGGGACGACGGGGGCACCCCTCCACTTT CASSLSGTTGAPLHF
TRBJ1-1 NA TRBV9 TRBD1 TGTGCCAGCAGCGTAGAAGGGACAGTGAACACTGAAGCTTTCTTT CASSVEGTVNTEAFF
TRBJ2-3 few TRBV5-1 NA TGCGCCAGCAGCTTGGTCGTCGGGGAAAGCACAGATACGCAGTATTTT CASSLVVGESTDTQYF
TRBJ2-5 NA TRBV27 TRBD1 TGTGCCAGCAGTTCCATGTCGACAGGGCTTGAGACCCAGTACTTC CASSSMSTGLETQYF